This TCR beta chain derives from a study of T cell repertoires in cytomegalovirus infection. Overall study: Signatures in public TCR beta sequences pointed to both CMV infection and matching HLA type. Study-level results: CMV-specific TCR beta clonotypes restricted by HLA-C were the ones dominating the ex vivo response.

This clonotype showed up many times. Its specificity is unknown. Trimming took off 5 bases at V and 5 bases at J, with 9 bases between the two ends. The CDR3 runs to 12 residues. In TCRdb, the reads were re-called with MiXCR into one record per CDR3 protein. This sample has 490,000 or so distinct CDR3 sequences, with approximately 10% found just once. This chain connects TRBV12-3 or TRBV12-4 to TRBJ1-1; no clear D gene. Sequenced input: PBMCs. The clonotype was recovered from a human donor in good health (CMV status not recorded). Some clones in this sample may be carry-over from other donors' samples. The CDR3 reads CASSKPRTEAFF. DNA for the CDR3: TGTGCCAGCAGTAAACCGAGGACTGAAGCTTTCTTT.